This T cell receptor beta chain was recovered during a study of blood T cell repertoires in COVID-19. Authors' analysis steps: Reference gene primer amplification gave estimated nucleated cell counts. TCRdb's copy holds only in-frame clones and misses some; the assay was immunoSEQ multiplex PCR. The DNA gave D and trimming, while V, J and clone size come from that table. The sample contains tens of thousands of clones, roughly 76% of which appear only once. The V gene lost 0 bases and the J gene lost 5 bases, with 10 bases spanning the gap. Looked up from germline, CDR1 is KGHSH and CDR2 is LQKENI. The length of the CDR3 is 14 residues. Followed over time, Seattle patients had been enrolled while infection was active.

The specimen sequenced was peripheral blood. The rearrangement joins TRBV18 to TRBJ1-1, with no clear D. The origin of this receptor is a man older than 75 with COVID-19, enrolled during active disease. The CDR3 sequence: CASSPPEKVTEAFF. In nucleotides, the CDR3 is TGTGCCAGCTCACCACCGGAGAAGGTGACTGAAGCTTTCTTT. The complete variable domain, with remaining parts taken from reference TRBV18 and TRBJ1-1, reads NAGVMQNPRHLVRRRGQEARLRCSPMKGHSHVYWYRQLPEEGLKFMVYLQKENIIDESGMPKERFSAEFPKEGPSILRIQQVVRGDSAAYFCASSPPEKVTEAFFGQGTRLTVV.